Listed below are T cell receptor beta chains from one sample, sequenced in a study of cytomegalovirus exposure and HLA in healthy donors. Assay: immunoSEQ multiplex PCR; the TCRdb copy retains only in-frame clones and omits some. The table records 100,000 to 150,000 clones, 75% to 85% of them present only once. Sequenced material: PBMCs. These receptor sequences come from a man younger than 40 in good health and CMV-seropositive. CDR3s include the opening cysteine and the closing phenylalanine or tryptophan. D genes are given only for firm matches. Clone sizes are given selectively: once, few, many, or a class where the clone is expanded.

J gene: TRBJ2-2; clone size: -; D gene: -; V gene: TRBV5-1; CDR3 DNA: TGCGCCAGCAGCCCACCCAGGGTAGGGGAGAACACCGGGGAGCTGTTTTTT; CDR3 protein: CASSPPRVGENTGELFF
J gene: TRBJ2-3; clone size: -; D gene: -; V gene: TRBV18; CDR3 DNA: TGTGCCAGCTCACTAGGGGGGGGGCCACTTAGTACGCAGTATTTT; CDR3 protein: CASSLGGGPLSTQYF
J gene: TRBJ2-1; clone size: -; D gene: -; V gene: TRBV9; CDR3 DNA: TGTGCCAGCAGCGCGGGACTCCACTCCTACAATGAGCAGTTCTTC; CDR3 protein: CASSAGLHSYNEQFF
J gene: TRBJ1-1; clone size: -; D gene: TRBD1; V gene: TRBV5-8; CDR3 DNA: TGTGCCAGCAGCTACGGACAGGATCCTCACACTGAAGCTTTCTTT; CDR3 protein: CASSYGQDPHTEAFF
J gene: TRBJ2-7; clone size: -; D gene: -; V gene: TRBV9; CDR3 DNA: TGTGCCAGCAGCGCGGGGGAGTCCCTCTACTCCTACGAGCAGTACTTC; CDR3 protein: CASSAGESLYSYEQYF
J gene: TRBJ1-4; clone size: -; D gene: TRBD1; V gene: TRBV19; CDR3 DNA: TGTGCCAGTAGCTTCATCCTCCGGGACAGGAAGGAAAAACTGTTTTTT; CDR3 protein: CASSFILRDRKEKLFF
J gene: TRBJ2-5; clone size: -; D gene: -; V gene: TRBV5-1; CDR3 DNA: TGCGCCAGCAGCCTTAAAGAGACCCAGTACTTC; CDR3 protein: CASSLKETQYF
J gene: TRBJ1-1; clone size: -; D gene: TRBD1; V gene: TRBV28; CDR3 DNA: TGTGCCAGCAGTTCACCGACAGGGGTGAAGGTTGAAGCTTTCTTT; CDR3 protein: CASSSPTGVKVEAFF
J gene: TRBJ1-6; clone size: few; D gene: TRBD1; V gene: TRBV5-1; CDR3 DNA: TGCGCCAGCAGCTTGGCCGGGACAGGGCGGTCACCCCTCCACTTT; CDR3 protein: CASSLAGTGRSPLHF
J gene: TRBJ2-1; clone size: -; D gene: TRBD2; V gene: TRBV9; CDR3 DNA: TGTGCCAGCAGCGTATACTCCCAGGGAGGGTACAATGAGCAGTTCTTC; CDR3 protein: CASSVYSQGGYNEQFF
J gene: TRBJ2-5; clone size: -; D gene: -; V gene: TRBV5-3; CDR3 DNA: TGTGCCAGAAGCTTGCAGGGTTCGTACTTC; CDR3 protein: CARSLQGSYF
J gene: TRBJ2-1; clone size: -; D gene: TRBD1; V gene: TRBV7-2; CDR3 DNA: TGTGCCAGCAGCCTCGCAGGGGGCACCTACAATGAGCAGTTCTTC; CDR3 protein: CASSLAGGTYNEQFF
J gene: TRBJ2-2; clone size: once; D gene: TRBD1; V gene: TRBV10-3; CDR3 DNA: TGTGCCATCAGCGACGACAGGGGAAGGGCCGGGGAGCTGTTTTTT; CDR3 protein: CAISDDRGRAGELFF
J gene: TRBJ1-1; clone size: -; D gene: -; V gene: TRBV9; CDR3 DNA: TGTGCCAGCAGCGCTTCCAACCAGGCGGGTACTGAAGCTTTCTTT; CDR3 protein: CASSASNQAGTEAFF
J gene: TRBJ1-3; clone size: -; D gene: -; V gene: TRBV9; CDR3 DNA: TGTGCCAGCAGCGCTGGGGGCGGAGGAAACACCATATATTTT; CDR3 protein: CASSAGGGGNTIYF
J gene: TRBJ1-5; clone size: -; D gene: -; V gene: TRBV6-5; CDR3 DNA: TGTGCCAGCAGTTCCCAAGGGGTAAATCAGCCCCAGCATTTT; CDR3 protein: CASSSQGVNQPQHF
J gene: TRBJ2-3; clone size: few; D gene: -; V gene: TRBV20-1; CDR3 DNA: TGCAGTTTGGTGGTTGGAGGTACGCAGTATTTT; CDR3 protein: CSLVVGGTQYF
J gene: TRBJ1-1; clone size: -; D gene: -; V gene: TRBV7-6; CDR3 DNA: TGTGCCAGCAGCTTTCGGGGGAGGGGGGCCACCTTAAACACTGAAGCTTTCTTT; CDR3 protein: CASSFRGRGATLNTEAFF
J gene: TRBJ2-6; clone size: -; D gene: TRBD1; V gene: TRBV5-1; CDR3 DNA: TGCGCCAGCAGCTTGTCGCTGCGACAGGGGACTGGGGCCAACGTCCTGACTTTC; CDR3 protein: CASSLSLRQGTGANVLTF
J gene: TRBJ2-2; clone size: -; D gene: TRBD1; V gene: TRBV2; CDR3 DNA: TGTGCCAGCAGTGAAGCCTCCGGGACAGGGGGATCCGGGGAGCTGTTTTTT; CDR3 protein: CASSEASGTGGSGELFF
J gene: TRBJ1-5; clone size: -; D gene: -; V gene: TRBV6-5; CDR3 DNA: TGTGCCAGCAGTTTCCGAGATAATCAGCCCCAGCATTTT; CDR3 protein: CASSFRDNQPQHF
J gene: TRBJ1-2; clone size: -; D gene: -; V gene: TRBV2; CDR3 DNA: TGTGCCAGAAGGACATCTGGCTATGGCTACACCTTC; CDR3 protein: CARRTSGYGYTF
J gene: TRBJ1-1; clone size: -; D gene: -; V gene: TRBV6-5; CDR3 DNA: TGTGCCAGCAGTACCATCAGCGTTATGAACACTGAAGCTTTCTTT; CDR3 protein: CASSTISVMNTEAFF
J gene: TRBJ1-2; clone size: -; D gene: -; V gene: TRBV11-2; CDR3 DNA: TGTGCCAGCAGCCCTCTAACAGGGAACTATGGCTACACCTTC; CDR3 protein: CASSPLTGNYGYTF
J gene: TRBJ2-1; clone size: -; D gene: TRBD2; V gene: TRBV5-1; CDR3 DNA: TGCGCCAGCAGCTTTTATAGCGGGGTCAACTACAATGAGCAGTTCTTC; CDR3 protein: CASSFYSGVNYNEQFF
J gene: TRBJ2-7; clone size: few; D gene: -; V gene: TRBV7-2; CDR3 DNA: TGTGCCAGCAGCTTAAAGGGGACTTCCGCCTCCTACGAGCAGTACTTC; CDR3 protein: CASSLKGTSASYEQYF
J gene: TRBJ1-2; clone size: -; D gene: TRBD1; V gene: TRBV18; CDR3 DNA: TGTGCCAGCTCAACCGGGACAGGGGGGTATGGCTACACCTTC; CDR3 protein: CASSTGTGGYGYTF
J gene: TRBJ1-3; clone size: -; D gene: -; V gene: TRBV4-1; CDR3 DNA: TGCGCCAGCAGCCAACCTGCCAGGGGCTCTGGAAACACCATATATTTT; CDR3 protein: CASSQPARGSGNTIYF
J gene: TRBJ2-3; clone size: -; D gene: TRBD2; V gene: TRBV6-5; CDR3 DNA: TGTGCCAGCAGTTATACGGGGGGGCAAGGAGATACGCAGTATTTT; CDR3 protein: CASSYTGGQGDTQYF
J gene: TRBJ2-1; clone size: once; D gene: -; V gene: TRBV7-9; CDR3 DNA: TGTGCCAGCAGTCCGGACAAAGGTTACAATGAGCAGTTCTTC; CDR3 protein: CASSPDKGYNEQFF
J gene: TRBJ2-7; clone size: -; D gene: TRBD2; V gene: TRBV27; CDR3 DNA: TGTGCCAGCAGTTTAAAACCCGTGGGGGGGTCCTACGAGCAGTACTTC; CDR3 protein: CASSLKPVGGSYEQYF
J gene: TRBJ1-2; clone size: -; D gene: TRBD1; V gene: TRBV13; CDR3 DNA: TGTGCCAGCAGCTCCCGGGACAGGGTGGGAAAAGACTATGGCTACACCTTC; CDR3 protein: CASSSRDRVGKDYGYTF
J gene: TRBJ2-7; clone size: few; D gene: TRBD1; V gene: TRBV10-2; CDR3 DNA: TGCGCCACCACGGGGGAACAGGGGGGCTACGAGCAGTACTTC; CDR3 protein: CATTGEQGGYEQYF
J gene: TRBJ1-1; clone size: -; D gene: -; V gene: TRBV29-1; CDR3 DNA: TGCAGCGTTGTCTGGAGGAACACTGAAGCTTTCTTT; CDR3 protein: CSVVWRNTEAFF
J gene: TRBJ1-3; clone size: -; D gene: TRBD1; V gene: TRBV25-1; CDR3 DNA: TGTGCCAGCAGTCCCCAGGGGGCTTTAAGTACCATATATTTT; CDR3 protein: CASSPQGALSTIYF
J gene: TRBJ1-1; clone size: -; D gene: -; V gene: TRBV7-9; CDR3 DNA: TGTGCCAGTGTACTGGACTGGAATGAAGCTTTCTTT; CDR3 protein: CASVLDWNEAFF
J gene: TRBJ1-4; clone size: -; D gene: TRBD1; V gene: TRBV9; CDR3 DNA: TGTGCCAGCAGCCCGGGGACAGGGCATGAAAAACTGTTTTTT; CDR3 protein: CASSPGTGHEKLFF
J gene: TRBJ2-1; clone size: -; D gene: -; V gene: TRBV5-5; CDR3 DNA: TGTGCCAGCAGCTTGTGGTCAGGGGCGAGTGAGCAGTTCTTC; CDR3 protein: CASSLWSGASEQFF
J gene: TRBJ1-2; clone size: few; D gene: -; V gene: TRBV29-1; CDR3 DNA: TGCAGCGTTGAACGCCAACAGAATGGCTACACCTTC; CDR3 protein: CSVERQQNGYTF
J gene: TRBJ2-2; clone size: -; D gene: -; V gene: TRBV6-1; CDR3 DNA: TGTGCCAGCAGTGAACCGATAGCAGCCGGGGAGCTGTTTTTT; CDR3 protein: CASSEPIAAGELFF